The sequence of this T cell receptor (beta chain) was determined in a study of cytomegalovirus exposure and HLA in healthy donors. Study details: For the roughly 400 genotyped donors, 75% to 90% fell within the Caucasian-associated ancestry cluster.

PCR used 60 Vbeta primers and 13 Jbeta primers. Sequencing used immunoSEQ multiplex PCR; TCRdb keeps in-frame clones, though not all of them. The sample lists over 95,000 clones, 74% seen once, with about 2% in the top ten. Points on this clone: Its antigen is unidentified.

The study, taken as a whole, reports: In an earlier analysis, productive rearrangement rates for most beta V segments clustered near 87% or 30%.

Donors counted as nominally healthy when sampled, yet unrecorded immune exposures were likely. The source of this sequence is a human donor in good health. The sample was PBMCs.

The DNA of the CDR3 is TGTGCCAGCAGCTTGGGACAGGCATCTTACTACGAGCAGTACTTC. Residues: CASSLGQASYYEQYF. The chain joins TRBV7-8 to TRBJ2-7, with TRBD1 identical over 8 bases. Germline loops: CDR1 SGHVS, CDR2 FQNEAQ. The V gene end was trimmed by 3 bases and the J gene end by 3 bases; junction bases not matched to a gene: 7. The CDR3 length is 15 residues. Supplemented by reference TRBV7-8 and TRBJ2-7, the full variable domain reads GAGVSQSPRYKVAKRGQDVALRCDPISGHVSLFWYQQALGQGPEFLTYFQNEAQLDKSGLPSDRFFAERPEGSVSTLKIQRTQQEDSAVYLCASSLGQASYYEQYFGPGTRLTVT.